The 14 T cell receptor beta chains given below trace back to one sample, sequenced in a study of long-term antiretroviral therapy in people with HIV (dated by TCRdb to the early 2020s). The immunoSEQ hsTCRB v3.0 assay was used at survey level resolution for TRB variable region sequencing. Imported from immuneACCESS, the table was reduced by TCRdb to in-frame sequences with V and J called. These copies leave out some clones; in studies compared against another copy, an unresolved V gene accounts for under half, and the cause of the remainder is not known. This sample is represented by tens of thousands of clones; around 86% of them were singletons. The ten top clones hold 5.1% of the sample. Sequencing used unsorted PBMCs, obtained 0.1 years before starting antiretroviral therapy. Receptors were obtained from a woman between 50 and 59 years old with HIV.

The chain uses TRBV4-2 and TRBJ2-3; 8 positions match TRBD2. The CDR3 covers 16 residues. Germline CDR1 is LGHNA and CDR2 is YNFKEQ. V gave up 1 base and J gave up 0 bases; unmatched junction bases: 3. Here the CDR3 reads CASSQGPSGSTDTQYF. For the CDR3, the DNA is TGTGCCAGCAGCCAAGGTCCTAGCGGGAGCACAGATACGCAGTATTTT.

V usage is TRBV5-1 and J usage is TRBJ1-4; D perhaps matches TRBD1 (5 bases). Trimming removed 0 bases at V and 0 bases at J, with 9 bases between. The CDR3 is made up of 16 amino acids. Germline CDR1 reads SGHRS; CDR2 reads YFSETQ. As DNA, the CDR3 is TGCGCCAGCAGCTTGGCCGCGGGGGCAACTAATGAAAAACTGTTTTTT. Protein sequence: CASSLAAGATNEKLFF. Full variable domain (rest looked up from reference TRBV5-1 and TRBJ1-4): KAGVTQTPRYLIKTRGQQVTLSCSPISGHRSVSWYQQTPGQGLQFLFEYFSETQRNKGNFPGRFSGRQFSNSRSEMNVSTLELGDSALYLCASSLAAGATNEKLFFGSGTQLSVL.

The chain combines TRBV30 with TRBJ1-6; D might be TRBD1 (5 bases). V lost 3 bases to trimming and J lost 0 bases, with 15 bases between them. In germline, CDR1 is GTSNPN, CDR2 SVGIG (reference sequence). There are 17 residues in the CDR3. CDR3 in amino acids: CAWRPGHGSSYNSPLHF. CDR3 nucleotide sequence: TGTGCCTGGAGGCCAGGACATGGTAGCTCCTATAATTCACCCCTCCACTTT.

The rearrangement links TRBV7-6 to TRBJ1-5, with TRBD1 as a possible D gene (6 bases). Trimming cost V 3 bases and J 4 bases, with 10 bases left between them. CDR3 length: 14 residues. The germline V gene encodes CDR1 SGHVS and CDR2 FNYEAQ. Here the CDR3 DNA reads TGTGCCAGCAGCTTGGGAGGGGGGAATCAGCCCCAGCATTTT. Protein sequence: CASSLGGGNQPQHF.

The CDR3 DNA follows: TGTGCCTGGAGTGTACCGCCCGACAGCTACTATGGCTACACCTTC. Encoded protein: CAWSVPPDSYYGYTF. V is TRBV30 and J is TRBJ1-2, with D possibly matching TRBD1 (5 bases). The germline V gene has CDR1 GTSNPN and CDR2 SVGIG (reference sequence). The germline V and J ends were trimmed by 0 bases and 3 bases, with 14 bases remaining between them. The CDR3 is 15 residues long.

The V and J genes are TRBV5-1 and TRBJ2-2; TRBD2 is a possible D gene (6 bases). Trimming removed 3 bases from V and 5 bases from J, with 17 bases in between. CDR3 size: 16 residues. Germline lookup yields CDR1 SGHRS and CDR2 YFSETQ. The CDR3 DNA follows: TGCGCCAGCAGCTCGCCCGGCGGGGAGGAGACCGGGGAGCTGTTTTTT. Amino acids: CASSSPGGEETGELFF.

This chain joins TRBV30 and TRBJ1-2, with 9 bases matching TRBD1. The CDR3 covers 16 residues. From germline, CDR1 is GTSNPN and CDR2 SVGIG (reference sequence). Unmatched junction bases numbered 8, after V lost 2 bases and J lost 1 base. CDR3 protein: CAWSQPTGGYNYGYTF. Here the CDR3 DNA reads TGTGCCTGGAGTCAGCCCACAGGGGGCTATAACTATGGCTACACCTTC.

The V call is TRBV6-1, the J call TRBJ2-1, with D uncertain. Trimming cost V 10 bases and J 5 bases, with 18 bases left between them. The CDR3 length is 14 residues. CDR1 and CDR2 from the germline V gene are MNHNS and SASEGT. The CDR3 region has the DNA TGTGCCACCATGAGTTCGCTAGTGCACAATGAGCAGTTCTTC. It encodes CATMSSLVHNEQFF.

This chain joins TRBV14 and TRBJ1-2; 8 bases align to TRBD1. Unmatched junction bases numbered 15, after V lost 2 bases and J lost 7 bases. Germline V lookup: CDR1 SGHDN, CDR2 FVKESK. This CDR3 is built from 17 residues. The CDR3 sequence: CASSQSATGDLHGGYTF. DNA of the CDR3: TGTGCCAGCAGCCAATCTGCGACAGGGGATCTTCACGGTGGCTACACCTTC.

V and J are TRBV7-9 and TRBJ1-1, with D perhaps matching TRBD1 (5 bases). The germline CDR1 and CDR2 sequences are SEHNR and FQNEAQ (reference sequence). Trimming pared 1 base from V and 7 bases from J, leaving 7 bases between. This CDR3 has 12 residues. CDR3 bases: TGTGCCAGCAGCTTAGGAGACAGTGAAGCTTTCTTT. Protein: CASSLGDSEAFF.

V usage is TRBV20-1 and J usage is TRBJ2-7, with D perhaps TRBD2 (6 bases). Germline-derived CDR1 and CDR2 are DFQATT and SNEGSKA (reference sequence). This CDR3 has 11 residues. CDR3 coding DNA: TGCGGGGCGGAGCGGGCGGGCGAGCAGTACTTC. This codes for CGAERAGEQYF.

The CDR3 loop reads CASSVGTGGGYTF. The DNA for the CDR3 is TGTGCCAGCAGCGTAGGGACGGGGGGTGGCTACACCTTC. The chain employs TRBV9 and TRBJ1-2; D possibly corresponds to TRBD1 (5 bases). The V gene's germline CDR1 is SGDLS and CDR2 YYNGEE. The CDR3 consists of 13 residues. The ends were cut back, 0 bases at V and 7 bases at J, with 10 bases in the middle. The variable domain in full, with the rest retrieved from reference TRBV9 and TRBJ1-2, is DSGVTQTPKHLITATGQRVTLRCSPRSGDLSVYWYQQSLDQGLQFLIQYYNGEERAKGNILERFSAQQFPDLHSELNLSSLELGDSALYFCASSVGTGGGYTFGSGTRLTVV.

The V call is TRBV5-8, the J call TRBJ2-7; 7 bases map to TRBD1. J was trimmed by 5 bases and V by 5 bases; bases with no gene match: 10. There are 14 residues in the CDR3. Germline V gives CDR1 SGHTS, CDR2 YDEGEE. CDR3: CASRSGTAPNEQYF. As DNA, the CDR3 is TGTGCCAGCAGGAGTGGGACAGCCCCTAACGAGCAGTACTTC.

Notes on this clone: Other DNA sequences in the sample encode the same CDR3. The V call is TRBV21-1, the J call TRBJ2-7; the listed D gene, TRBD2, was not tested against the DNA. TRBV21-1 is given as a pseudogene. CDR3 length: 12 amino acids. The CDR3 spells CARPRGRYEQYF. CDR3 nucleotides: TGTGCCAGGCCGCGGGGGAGGTACGAGCAGTACTTC.